This section outlines one TCR beta chain sequence together with its context. The sample belongs to a study of blood T cell repertoires in COVID-19. Across the study: Acute-phase and convalescent COVID-19 samples originated in the United States, Italy and Spain.

The V gene's germline CDR1 is MDHEN and CDR2 SYDVKM. The CDR3 covers 15 residues. V lost 6 bases and J 5 bases, leaving 17 bases between the germline ends. Across about two dozen US areas, participants ranged in age from roughly 18 to 95 years. Assignments of participants to cohorts depended upon their own reported clinical history. Donors in Cohort 3 who had recovered were those with two negative PCRs, healthcare professional clearance, or resolution of their symptoms. Produced via immunoSEQ multiplex PCR; TCRdb's table is partial and in-frame only. Among approximately 230,000 clones listed, about 80% were seen once.

The clonotype was recovered from a man between 40 and 49 years old who had recovered from COVID-19. The genes are TRBV28 and TRBJ2-1; tentatively, D is TRBD2 (6 bases). Sequenced input: PBMCs or T cells enriched from blood (not recorded which). The CDR3 is CASRKAGPKNNEQFF. As DNA, the CDR3 is TGTGCCAGCAGGAAAGCGGGCCCCAAGAACAATGAGCAGTTCTTC.